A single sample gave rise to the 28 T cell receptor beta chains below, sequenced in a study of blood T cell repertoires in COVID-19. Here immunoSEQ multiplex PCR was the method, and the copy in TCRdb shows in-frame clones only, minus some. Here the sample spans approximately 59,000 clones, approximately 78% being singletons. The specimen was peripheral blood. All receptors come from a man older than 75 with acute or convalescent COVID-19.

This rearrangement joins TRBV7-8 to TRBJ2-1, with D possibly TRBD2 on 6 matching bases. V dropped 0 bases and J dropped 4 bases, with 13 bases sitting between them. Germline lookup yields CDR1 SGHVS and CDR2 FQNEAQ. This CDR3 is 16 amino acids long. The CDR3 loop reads CASSLAAGSLYNEQFF. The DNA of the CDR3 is TGTGCCAGCAGCTTAGCGGCGGGGTCGCTATACAATGAGCAGTTCTTC.

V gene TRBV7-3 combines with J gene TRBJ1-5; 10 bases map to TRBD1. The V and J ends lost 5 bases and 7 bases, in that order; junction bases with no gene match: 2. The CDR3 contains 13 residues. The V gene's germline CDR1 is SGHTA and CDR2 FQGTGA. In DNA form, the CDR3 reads TGTGCCAGCAGCCCGGACAGGGGGCAGCCCCAGCATTTT. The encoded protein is CASSPDRGQPQHF.

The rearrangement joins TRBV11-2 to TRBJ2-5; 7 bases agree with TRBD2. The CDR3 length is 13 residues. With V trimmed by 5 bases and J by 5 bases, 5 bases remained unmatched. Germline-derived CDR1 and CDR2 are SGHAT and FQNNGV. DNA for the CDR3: TGTGCCAGCAGCCGCGGGAGTGGGGAGACCCAGTACTTC. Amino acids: CASSRGSGETQYF. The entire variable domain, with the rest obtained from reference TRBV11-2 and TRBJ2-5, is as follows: EAGVAQSPRYKIIEKRQSVAFWCNPISGHATLYWYQQILGQGPKLLIQFQNNGVVDDSQLPKDRFSAERLKGVDSTLKIQPAKLEDSAVYLCASSRGSGETQYFGPGTRLLVL.

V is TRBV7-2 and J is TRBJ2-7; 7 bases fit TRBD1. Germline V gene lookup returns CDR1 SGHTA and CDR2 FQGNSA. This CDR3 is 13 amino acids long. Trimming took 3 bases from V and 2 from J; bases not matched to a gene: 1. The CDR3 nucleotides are TGTGCCAGCAGCTTCGACAGGGCCTACGAGCAGTACTTC. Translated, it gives CASSFDRAYEQYF.

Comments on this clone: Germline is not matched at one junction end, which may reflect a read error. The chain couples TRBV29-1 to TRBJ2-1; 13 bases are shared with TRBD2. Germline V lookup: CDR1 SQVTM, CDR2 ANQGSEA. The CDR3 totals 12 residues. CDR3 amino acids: CSVTSGGGYGVF. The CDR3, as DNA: TGCAGCGTCACTAGCGGGGGGGGCTATGGTGTCTTC.

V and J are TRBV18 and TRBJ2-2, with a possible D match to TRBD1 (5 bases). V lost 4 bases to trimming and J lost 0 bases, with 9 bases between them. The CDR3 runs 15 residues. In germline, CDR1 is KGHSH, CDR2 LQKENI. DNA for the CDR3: TGTGCCAGCTCACTTGACAGACCGAACACCGGGGAGCTGTTTTTT. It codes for CASSLDRPNTGELFF.

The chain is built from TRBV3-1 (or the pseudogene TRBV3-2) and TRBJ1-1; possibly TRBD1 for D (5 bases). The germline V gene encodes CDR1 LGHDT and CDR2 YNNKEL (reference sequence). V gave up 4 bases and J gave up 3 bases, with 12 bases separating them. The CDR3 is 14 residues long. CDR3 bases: TGTGCCAGCAGCCGAGAGACAGATTACACTGAAGCTTTCTTT. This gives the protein CASSRETDYTEAFF.

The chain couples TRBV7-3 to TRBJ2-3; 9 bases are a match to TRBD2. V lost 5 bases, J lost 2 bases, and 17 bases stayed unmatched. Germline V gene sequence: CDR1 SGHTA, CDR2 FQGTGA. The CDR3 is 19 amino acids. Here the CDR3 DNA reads TGTGCCAGCAGCCGGAGGGGTAGCGGGGGATTGAATCCCACAGATACGCAGTATTTT. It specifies CASSRRGSGGLNPTDTQYF.

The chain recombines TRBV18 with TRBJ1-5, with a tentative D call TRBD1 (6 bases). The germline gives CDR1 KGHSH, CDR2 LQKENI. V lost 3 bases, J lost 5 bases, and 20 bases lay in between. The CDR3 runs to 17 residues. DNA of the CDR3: TGTGCCAGCTCACCCTCCCCCCCTAGGGGGAGGGATCAGCCCCAGCATTTT. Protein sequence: CASSPSPPRGRDQPQHF.

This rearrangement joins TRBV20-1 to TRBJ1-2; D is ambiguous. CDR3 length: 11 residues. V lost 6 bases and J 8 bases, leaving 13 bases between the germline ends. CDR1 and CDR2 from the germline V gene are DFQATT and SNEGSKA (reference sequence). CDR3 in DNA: TGCAGTGCGTCCCGGAGCGTGGGCTACACCTTC. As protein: CSASRSVGYTF.

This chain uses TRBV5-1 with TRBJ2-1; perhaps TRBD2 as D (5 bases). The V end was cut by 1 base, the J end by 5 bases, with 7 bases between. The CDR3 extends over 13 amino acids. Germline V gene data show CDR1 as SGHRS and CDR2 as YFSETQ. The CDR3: CASSLTGDNEQFF. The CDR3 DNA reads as TGCGCCAGCAGCTTGACCGGGGACAATGAGCAGTTCTTC.

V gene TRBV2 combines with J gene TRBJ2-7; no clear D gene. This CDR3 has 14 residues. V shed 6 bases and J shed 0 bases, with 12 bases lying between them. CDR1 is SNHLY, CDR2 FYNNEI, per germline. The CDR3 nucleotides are TGTGCCAGCAGGCGGCAGATGCTCTCCTACGAGCAGTACTTC. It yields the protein CASRRQMLSYEQYF.

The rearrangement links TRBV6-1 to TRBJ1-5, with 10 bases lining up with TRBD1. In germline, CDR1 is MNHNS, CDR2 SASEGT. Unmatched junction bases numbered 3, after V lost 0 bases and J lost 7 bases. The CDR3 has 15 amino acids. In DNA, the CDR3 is TGTGCCAGCAGTGAAGCCGGACAGGGGGGACAGCCCCAGCATTTT. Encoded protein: CASSEAGQGGQPQHF.

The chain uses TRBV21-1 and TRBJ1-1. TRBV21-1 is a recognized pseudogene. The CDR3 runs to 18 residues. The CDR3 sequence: CASSKALSGPGANTEAFF. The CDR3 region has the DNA TGTGCCAGCAGCAAAGCGCTTTCGGGACCGGGAGCGAACACTGAAGCTTTCTTT.

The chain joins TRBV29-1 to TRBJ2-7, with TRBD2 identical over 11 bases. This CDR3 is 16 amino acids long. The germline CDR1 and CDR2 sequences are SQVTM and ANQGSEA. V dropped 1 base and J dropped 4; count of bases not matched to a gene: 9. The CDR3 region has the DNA TGCAGCGTTGAAGTTTATAGCGGGAGGGCCGGGTACGAGCAGTACTTC. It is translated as CSVEVYSGRAGYEQYF.

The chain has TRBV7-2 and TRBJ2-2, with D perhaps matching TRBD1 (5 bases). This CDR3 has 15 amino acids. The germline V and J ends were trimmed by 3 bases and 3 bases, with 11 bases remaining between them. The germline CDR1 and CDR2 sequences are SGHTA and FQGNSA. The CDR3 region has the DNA TGTGCCAGCAGCTTCAGGGTGTCGGACACCGGGGAGCTGTTTTTT. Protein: CASSFRVSDTGELFF.

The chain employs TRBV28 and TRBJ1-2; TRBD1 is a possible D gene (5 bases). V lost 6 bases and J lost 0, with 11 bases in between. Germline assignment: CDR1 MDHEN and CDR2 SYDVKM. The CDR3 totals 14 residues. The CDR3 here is CASSILQANYGYTF. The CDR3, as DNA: TGTGCCAGCAGCATCTTACAGGCTAACTATGGCTACACCTTC.

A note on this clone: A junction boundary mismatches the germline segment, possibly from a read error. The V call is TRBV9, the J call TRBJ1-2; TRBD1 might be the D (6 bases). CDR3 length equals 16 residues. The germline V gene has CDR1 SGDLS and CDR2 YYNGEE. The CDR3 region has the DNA TGCGCCCGCCGCGTGGCCGGGGGGGCGGGTACCTATGGCTACACCTTC. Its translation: CARRVAGGAGTYGYTF.

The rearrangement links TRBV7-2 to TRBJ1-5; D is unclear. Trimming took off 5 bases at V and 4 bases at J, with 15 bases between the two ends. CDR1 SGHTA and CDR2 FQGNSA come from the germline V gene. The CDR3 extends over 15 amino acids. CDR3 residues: CASSAAGSRNQPQHF. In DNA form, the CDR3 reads TGTGCCAGCAGCGCCGCGGGGTCAAGAAATCAGCCCCAGCATTTT.

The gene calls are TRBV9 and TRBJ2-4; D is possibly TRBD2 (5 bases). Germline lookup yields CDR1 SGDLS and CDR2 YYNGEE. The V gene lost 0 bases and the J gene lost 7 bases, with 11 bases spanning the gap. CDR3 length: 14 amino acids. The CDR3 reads CASSVEREPNIQYF. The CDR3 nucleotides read TGTGCCAGCAGCGTAGAGAGGGAACCGAACATTCAGTACTTC.

The CDR3 DNA is TGTGCCAGCAGCGCGCAAGGGACAGGGGTCTACGAGCAGTACTTC. Its protein is CASSAQGTGVYEQYF. J is TRBJ2-7 and V is TRBV9; the match to TRBD1 covers 10 bases. Germline V lookup: CDR1 SGDLS, CDR2 YYNGEE. V gave up 3 bases and J gave up 3 bases; unmatched junction bases: 6. This CDR3 spans 15 amino acids.

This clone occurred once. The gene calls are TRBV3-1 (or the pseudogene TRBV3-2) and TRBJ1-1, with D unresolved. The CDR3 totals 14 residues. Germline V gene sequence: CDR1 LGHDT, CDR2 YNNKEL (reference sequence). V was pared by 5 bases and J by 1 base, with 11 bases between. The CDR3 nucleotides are TGTGCCAGCAGCTCCCTAGAGGGGAACACTGAAGCTTTCTTT. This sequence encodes CASSSLEGNTEAFF.

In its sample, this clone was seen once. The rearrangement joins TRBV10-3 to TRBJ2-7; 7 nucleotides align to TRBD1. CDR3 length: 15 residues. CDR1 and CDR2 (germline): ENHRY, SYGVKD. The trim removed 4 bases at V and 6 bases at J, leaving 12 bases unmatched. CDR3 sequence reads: CAISAWKGAASEQYF. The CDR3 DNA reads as TGTGCCATCAGTGCGTGGAAGGGGGCGGCCAGCGAGCAGTACTTC.

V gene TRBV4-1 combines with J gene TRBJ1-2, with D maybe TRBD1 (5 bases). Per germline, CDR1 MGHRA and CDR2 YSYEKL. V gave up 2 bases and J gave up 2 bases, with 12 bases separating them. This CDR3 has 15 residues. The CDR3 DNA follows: TGCGCCAGCAGCCAACCAACGGGGGGGAACTATGGCTACACCTTC. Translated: CASSQPTGGNYGYTF.

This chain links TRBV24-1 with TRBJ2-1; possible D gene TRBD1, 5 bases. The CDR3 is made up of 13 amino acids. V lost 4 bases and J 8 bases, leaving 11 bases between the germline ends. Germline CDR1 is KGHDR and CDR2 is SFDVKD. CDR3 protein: CATSDLSRDEQFF. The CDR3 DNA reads TGTGCCACCAGTGACCTCTCCAGGGATGAGCAGTTCTTC.

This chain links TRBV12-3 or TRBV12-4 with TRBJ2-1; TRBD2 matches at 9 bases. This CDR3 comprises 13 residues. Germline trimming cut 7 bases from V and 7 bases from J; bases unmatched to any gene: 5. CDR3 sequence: CASTFSGSNEQFF. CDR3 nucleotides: TGTGCCAGCACTTTTAGCGGGAGTAATGAGCAGTTCTTC.

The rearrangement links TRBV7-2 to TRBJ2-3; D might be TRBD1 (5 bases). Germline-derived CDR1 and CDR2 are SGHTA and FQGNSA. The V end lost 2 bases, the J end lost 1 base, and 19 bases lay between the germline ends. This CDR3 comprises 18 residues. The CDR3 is CASSLPRGAFLGTDTQYF. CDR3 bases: TGTGCCAGCAGCTTACCGCGTGGGGCGTTTTTGGGCACAGATACGCAGTATTTT.

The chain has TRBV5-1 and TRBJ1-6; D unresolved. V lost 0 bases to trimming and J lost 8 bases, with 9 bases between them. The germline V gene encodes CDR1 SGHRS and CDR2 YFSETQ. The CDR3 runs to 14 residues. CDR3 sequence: CASSLAGSYSPLHF. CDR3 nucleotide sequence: TGCGCCAGCAGCTTGGCCGGGTCTTATTCACCCCTCCACTTT.